This T cell receptor (beta chain) was captured in a study of blood T cell repertoires in COVID-19. Background on the study: T cells, B-cell-depleted T cells, or PBMCs supplied cDNA or gDNA.

Clones were sequenced by immunoSEQ multiplex PCR, and TCRdb holds only the in-frame ones, with some missing. The sample has about 160,000 clones, approximately 88% seen once. The CDR3 totals 15 residues. The V end was cut by 0 bases, the J end by 4 bases, with 12 bases between. The germline gives CDR1 LNHDA, CDR2 SQIVND (reference sequence). This receptor was identified in a woman of 80 years or more with active or convalescent COVID-19. Material for sequencing was peripheral blood. This chain connects TRBV19 to TRBJ1-2; D is possibly TRBD1 (5 bases). CDR3 loop: CASSIDWDGSYGYTF. CDR3 in DNA: TGTGCCAGTAGTATAGACTGGGACGGGAGCTATGGCTACACCTTC. Full variable domain (missing parts from reference TRBV19 and TRBJ1-2): DGGITQSPKYLFRKEGQNVTLSCEQNLNHDAMYWYRQDPGQGLRLIYYSQIVNDFQKGDIAEGYSVSREKKESFPLTVTSAQKNPTAFYLCASSIDWDGSYGYTFGSGTRLTVV.